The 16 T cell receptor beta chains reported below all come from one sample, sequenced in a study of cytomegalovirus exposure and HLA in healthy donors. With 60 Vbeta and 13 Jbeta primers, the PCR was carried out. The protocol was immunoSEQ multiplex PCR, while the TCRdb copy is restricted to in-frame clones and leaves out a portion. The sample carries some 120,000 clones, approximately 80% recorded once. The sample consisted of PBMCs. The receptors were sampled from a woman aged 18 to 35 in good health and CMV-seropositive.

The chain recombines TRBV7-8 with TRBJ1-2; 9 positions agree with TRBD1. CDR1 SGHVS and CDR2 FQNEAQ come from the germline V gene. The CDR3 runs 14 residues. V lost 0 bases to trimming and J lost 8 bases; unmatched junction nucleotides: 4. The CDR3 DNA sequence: TGTGCCAGCAGCTTAGCCGGGACAGGGCAAGGCTACACCTTC. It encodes CASSLAGTGQGYTF.

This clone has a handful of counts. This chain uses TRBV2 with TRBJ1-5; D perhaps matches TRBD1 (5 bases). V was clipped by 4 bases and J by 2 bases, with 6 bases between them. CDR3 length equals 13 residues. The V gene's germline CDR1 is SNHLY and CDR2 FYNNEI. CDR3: CASSGGGNQPQHF. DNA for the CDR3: TGTGCCAGCAGTGGGGGGGGCAATCAGCCCCAGCATTTT.

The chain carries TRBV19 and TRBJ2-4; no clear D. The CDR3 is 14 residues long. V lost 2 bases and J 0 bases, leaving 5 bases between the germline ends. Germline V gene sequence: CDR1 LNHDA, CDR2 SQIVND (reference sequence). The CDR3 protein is CASSISLAKNIQYF. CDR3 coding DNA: TGTGCCAGTAGTATATCCCTAGCCAAAAACATTCAGTACTTC.

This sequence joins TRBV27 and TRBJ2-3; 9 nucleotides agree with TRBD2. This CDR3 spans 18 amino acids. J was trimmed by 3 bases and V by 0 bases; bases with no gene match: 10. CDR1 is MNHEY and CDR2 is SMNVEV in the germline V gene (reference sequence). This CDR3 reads CASSLSTRASGKTDTQYF. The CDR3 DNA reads TGTGCCAGCAGTTTATCGACTAGGGCTAGCGGGAAAACAGATACGCAGTATTTT.

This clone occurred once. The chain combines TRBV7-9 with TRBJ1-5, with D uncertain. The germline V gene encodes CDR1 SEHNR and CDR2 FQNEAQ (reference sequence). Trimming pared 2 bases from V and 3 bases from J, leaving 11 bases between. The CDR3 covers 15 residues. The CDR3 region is CASSLFSGNNQPQHF. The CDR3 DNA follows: TGTGCCAGCAGCTTATTTTCAGGAAACAATCAGCCCCAGCATTTT.

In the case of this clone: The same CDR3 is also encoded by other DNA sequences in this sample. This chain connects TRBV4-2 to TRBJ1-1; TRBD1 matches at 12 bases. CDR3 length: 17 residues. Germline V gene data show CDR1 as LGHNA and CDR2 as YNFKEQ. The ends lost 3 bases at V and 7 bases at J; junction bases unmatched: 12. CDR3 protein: CASSHSPGTGGEDEAFF. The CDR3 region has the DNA TGTGCCAGCAGCCACTCCCCCGGGACAGGGGGCGAGGATGAAGCTTTCTTT.

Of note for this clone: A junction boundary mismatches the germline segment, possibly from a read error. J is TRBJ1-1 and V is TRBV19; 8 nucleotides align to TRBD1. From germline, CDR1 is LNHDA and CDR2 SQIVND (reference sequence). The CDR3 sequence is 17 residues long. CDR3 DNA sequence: TGTGTCAGTAGTCTTAGGGACAGGACAAAGAAGAACACTGAAGCTTTCTTT. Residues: CVSSLRDRTKKNTEAFF.

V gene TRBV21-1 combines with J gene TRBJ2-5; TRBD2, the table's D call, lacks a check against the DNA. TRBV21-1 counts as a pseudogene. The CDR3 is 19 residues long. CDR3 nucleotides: TGTGCCAGCAGCAAAACCCCGGGGACTAGCGGGAGCTTTGGGGAGACCCAGTACTTC. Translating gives CASSKTPGTSGSFGETQYF.

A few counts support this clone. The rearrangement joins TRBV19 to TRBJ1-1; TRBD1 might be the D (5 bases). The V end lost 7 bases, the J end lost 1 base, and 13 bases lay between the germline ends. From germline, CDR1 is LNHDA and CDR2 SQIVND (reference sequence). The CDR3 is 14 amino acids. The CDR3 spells CASTPGRENTEAFF. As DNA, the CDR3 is TGTGCCAGTACCCCAGGGAGGGAGAACACTGAAGCTTTCTTT.

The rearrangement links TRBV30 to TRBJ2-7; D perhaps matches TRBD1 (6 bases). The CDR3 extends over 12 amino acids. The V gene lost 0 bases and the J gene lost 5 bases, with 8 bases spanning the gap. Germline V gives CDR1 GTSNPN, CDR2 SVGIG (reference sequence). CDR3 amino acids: CAWSVRGNEQYF. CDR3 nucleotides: TGTGCCTGGAGTGTAAGGGGGAACGAGCAGTACTTC.

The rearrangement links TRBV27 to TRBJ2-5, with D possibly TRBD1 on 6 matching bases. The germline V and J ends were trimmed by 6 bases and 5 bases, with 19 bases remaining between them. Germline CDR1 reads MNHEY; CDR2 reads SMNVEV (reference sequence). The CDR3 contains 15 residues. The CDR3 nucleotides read TGTGCCAGCAGCTCGGACGGTACAGGGTGGGAGACCCAGTACTTC. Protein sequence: CASSSDGTGWETQYF.

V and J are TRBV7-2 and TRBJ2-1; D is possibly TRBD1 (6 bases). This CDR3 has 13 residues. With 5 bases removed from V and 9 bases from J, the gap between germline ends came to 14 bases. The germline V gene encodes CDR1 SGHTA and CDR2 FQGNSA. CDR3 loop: CASSAYRVGEQFF. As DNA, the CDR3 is TGTGCCAGCAGCGCATACAGGGTGGGTGAGCAGTTCTTC. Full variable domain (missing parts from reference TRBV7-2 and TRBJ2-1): GAGVSQSPSNKVTEKGKDVELRCDPISGHTALYWYRQSLGQGLEFLIYFQGNSAPDKSGLPSDRFSAERTGGSVSTLTIQRTQQEDSAVYLCASSAYRVGEQFFGPGTRLTVL.

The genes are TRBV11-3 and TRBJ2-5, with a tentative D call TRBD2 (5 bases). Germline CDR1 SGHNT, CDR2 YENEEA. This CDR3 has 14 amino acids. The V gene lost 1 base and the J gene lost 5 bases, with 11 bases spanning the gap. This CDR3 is CASSLVTGSETQYF. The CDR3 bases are TGTGCCAGCAGCTTAGTGACGGGGTCGGAGACCCAGTACTTC.

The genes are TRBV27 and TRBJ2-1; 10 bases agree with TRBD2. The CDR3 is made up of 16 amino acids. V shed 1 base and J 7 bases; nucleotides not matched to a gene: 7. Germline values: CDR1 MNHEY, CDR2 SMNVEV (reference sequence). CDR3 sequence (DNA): TGTGCCAGCAGTTTATGGAGCGGGAGGGCGAAGAATGAGCAGTTCTTC. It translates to CASSLWSGRAKNEQFF.

CDR3 loop: CASSFRTGVIHGYTF. CDR3 DNA: TGTGCCAGCAGTTTTAGGACAGGAGTAATCCATGGCTACACCTTC. The J gene is TRBJ1-2, the V gene TRBV25-1; 7 bases are shared with TRBD1. Germline CDR1 and CDR2: MGHDK and SYGVNS. This CDR3 region has 15 residues. The J segment lost 6 bases and the V segment lost 5 bases, leaving 12 bases of the junction unmatched.

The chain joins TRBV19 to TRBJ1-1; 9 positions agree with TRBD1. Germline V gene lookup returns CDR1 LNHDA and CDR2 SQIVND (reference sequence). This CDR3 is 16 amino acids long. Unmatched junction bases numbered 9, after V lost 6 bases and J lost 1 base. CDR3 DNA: TGTGCCAGTAGGATCGGACAGGGGAGGGGGAACACTGAAGCTTTCTTT. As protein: CASRIGQGRGNTEAFF.